A few counts support the clone carrying this T cell receptor beta chain. CDR1 is SGHTA, CDR2 FQGNSA, per germline. The CDR3 consists of 13 residues. The data belong to a study of OX40 agonist ivuxolimab in advanced cancers. Assay used: immunoSEQ multiplex PCR; TCRdb lists only in-frame clones, some missing. The data contain over 65,000 clones, roughly 84% of them singletons. The chain employs TRBV7-2 and TRBJ2-5, with 7 nucleotides matching TRBD1. Sequences were derived from CD4+ or CD8+ T cells sorted from blood, sampled in a trial of the OX40 agonist ivuxolimab. This receptor was taken from an adult with an advanced solid tumor such as melanoma, head and neck, liver or kidney cancer. Here the CDR3 DNA reads TGTGCGAGTCGGAGACAGGGTGGAGAGACCCAGTACTTC. Amino acid sequence: CASRRQGGETQYF.